The next 9 T cell receptor beta chains were all read from a single sample in a study of blood T cells in healthy people across ages. Primers used in a second PCR of about 7 to 12 cycles were a sample-barcoded 5' primer and a J-beta primer mix. TCRdb analysed the 5' RACE reads with MiXCR anew, one entry per CDR3 protein. The sample lists about 1.6 million distinct CDR3 sequences, around 36% seen once, with about 10% in the top ten. Material: blood. These receptors originate from a woman aged 25 to 39 in good health.

This clonotype was observed a single time. An end of the junction differs from the germline gene, which may be a read error. V and J are TRBV7-2 and TRBJ2-1; no reliable D call. CDR3 length equals 15 residues. Germline V gene lookup returns CDR1 SGHTA and CDR2 FQGNSA. CDR3 protein: CAGSLKPSSPREQFF. As DNA, the CDR3 is TGTGCCGGCAGCTTAAAACCATCCTCGCCTAGGGAGCAGTTCTTC.

A single count supports this clonotype. The chain has TRBV20-1 and TRBJ2-2; the match to TRBD2 covers 13 bases. The CDR3 contains 14 residues. Unmatched junction bases numbered 1, after V lost 4 bases and J lost 5 bases. Germline values: CDR1 DFQATT, CDR2 SNEGSKA (reference sequence). CDR3 sequence (DNA): TGCAGTGCTACGGGACTAGCGGGGACCGGGGAGCTGTTTTTT. Encoded protein: CSATGLAGTGELFF.

Concerning this clonotype: Given a much more abundant clone one base away, this may be a read error. The chain is built from TRBV20-1 and TRBJ2-5, with D tentatively TRBD1 (7 bases). The CDR3 totals 17 residues. Germline values: CDR1 DFQATT, CDR2 SNEGSKA (reference sequence). The V gene lost 0 bases and the J gene lost 8 bases, with 25 bases spanning the gap. CDR3 bases: TGCAGTGCTAGAGATCGGCCGGGGCAATGTCAGGGGGGAACCCAGTACTTC. Its protein is CSARDRPGQCQGGTQYF.

This clonotype occurred a few times. J is TRBJ2-1 and V is TRBV7-9; TRBD1 aligns across 9 bases. V lost 6 bases and J lost 4; bases outside the gene matches: 7. The CDR3 has 15 residues. Germline CDR1 reads SEHNR; CDR2 reads FQNEAQ (reference sequence). In DNA form, the CDR3 reads TGTGCCAGCAGTCGTGACAGGGGGTTATACAATGAGCAGTTCTTC. This gives the protein CASSRDRGLYNEQFF. Full variable domain (remainder filled in from reference TRBV7-9 and TRBJ2-1): DTGVSQNPRHKITKRGQNVTFRCDPISEHNRLYWYRQTLGQGPEFLTYFQNEAQLEKSRLLSDRFSAERPKGSFSTLEIQRTEQGDSAMYLCASSRDRGLYNEQFFGPGTRLTVL.

The rearrangement uses TRBV4-1 and TRBJ1-2; tentative D call: TRBD1 (5 bases). Deletions cut 0 bases from V and 4 bases from J, with 12 bases between. CDR3 size: 15 residues. CDR1 is MGHRA, CDR2 YSYEKL, per germline. CDR3 bases: TGCGCCAGCAGCCAAGACCAGGGTATCGGCTATGGCTACACCTTC. This codes for CASSQDQGIGYGYTF.

The V gene is TRBV11-2, the J gene TRBJ2-5; no firm D call. Trimming removed 4 bases from V and 3 bases from J, with 12 bases in between. The CDR3 spans 14 residues. CDR1 and CDR2 from the germline V gene are SGHAT and FQNNGV. CDR3 nucleotides: TGTGCCAGCAGCTCTAATGGCATAAAAGAGACCCAGTACTTC. It translates to CASSSNGIKETQYF.

This chain links TRBV14 with TRBJ2-3, with 8 bases aligning to TRBD2. With V trimmed by 1 base and J by 1 base, 1 base remained unmatched. Germline CDR1 is SGHDN and CDR2 is FVKESK. The CDR3 contains 15 residues. The CDR3 nucleotides read TGTGCCAGCAGCCAAGTGCGGGGGGGCACAGATACGCAGTATTTT. Its translation: CASSQVRGGTDTQYF.

This clonotype was seen more than once but under ten times. The chain combines TRBV24-1 with TRBJ1-2; D gene unclear. Germline-derived CDR1 and CDR2 are KGHDR and SFDVKD. V gave up 6 bases and J gave up 3 bases, with 10 bases separating them. This CDR3 comprises 13 residues. The CDR3 here is CATSRVGDYGYTF. CDR3 coding DNA: TGTGCCACCAGTCGGGTAGGAGACTATGGCTACACCTTC.

The chain uses TRBV20-1 and TRBJ1-5; 7 nucleotides align to TRBD1. CDR1 and CDR2 from the germline V gene are DFQATT and SNEGSKA (reference sequence). This CDR3 has 20 residues. Trimming took 3 bases from V and 2 from J; bases not matched to a gene: 22. The CDR3 region is CSASLPTPRQGTFGNQPQHF. CDR3 nucleotides: TGCAGTGCTAGCCTTCCTACCCCTCGACAGGGAACCTTTGGCAATCAGCCCCAGCATTTT.